These T cell receptor beta chains were read from a single sample in a study of T cell responses to AZD1222 COVID-19 vaccine. The repertoire was sequenced with immunoSEQ multiplex PCR; TCRdb's copy has only in-frame clones and lacks some. The data show about 80,000 clones, around 90% seen once. The source was peripheral blood, collected on day 0 of AZD1222 vaccination. The receptor source for this set is an adult in good health. Both conserved end residues are part of each CDR3. The order of the fields is V gene, CDR3 length, clone size, D gene, J gene, CDR3 protein, CDR3 DNA. D genes are given only for firm matches. Clone size appears in some rows only: once, few, many, or a class for an expanded clone.

TRBV29-1	13	-	-	TRBJ1-5	CSVGSYSNQPQHF	TGCAGCGTTGGGAGCTATAGCAATCAGCCCCAGCATTTT
TRBV6-2/TRBV6-3	15	-	TRBD1	TRBJ1-1	CASSRTPDRASEAFF	TGTGCCAGCAGTCGAACCCCCGACAGGGCATCTGAAGCTTTCTTT
TRBV6-5	14	-	-	TRBJ2-7	CASSYQMGSYEQYF	TGTGCCAGCAGTTATCAGATGGGGTCCTACGAGCAGTACTTC
TRBV11-3	14	once	-	TRBJ2-1	CASSLSRGVGEQFF	TGTGCCAGCAGCTTGAGTAGAGGGGTCGGAGAGCAGTTCTTC
TRBV5-1	15	-	-	TRBJ2-7	CASSLRLGDSYEQYF	TGCGCCAGCAGTCTCAGGCTAGGGGACTCCTACGAGCAGTACTTC
TRBV7-3	14	-	-	TRBJ1-6	CASSQNSYNSPLHF	TGTGCCAGCAGCCAAAACAGTTATAATTCACCCCTCCACTTT
TRBV12-3/TRBV12-4	12	-	TRBD1	TRBJ2-7	CASSPRQGEQYF	TGTGCCAGCAGCCCTAGACAGGGCGAGCAGTACTTC
TRBV7-2	13	-	-	TRBJ2-5	CASSLDYSGTQYF	TGTGCCAGCAGCTTAGATTACAGTGGGACCCAGTACTTC
TRBV2	14	-	TRBD2	TRBJ2-2	CASKSGRAAGELFF	TGTGCCAGCAAAAGCGGGAGGGCGGCCGGGGAGCTGTTTTTT
TRBV2	14	once	-	TRBJ1-5	CASSFPAGEQPQHF	TGTGCCAGCAGTTTTCCAGCAGGGGAGCAGCCCCAGCATTTT
TRBV27	16	-	TRBD1	TRBJ2-5	CASSRLTQGPPETQYF	TGTGCCAGCAGTCGCCTCACACAGGGGCCCCCAGAGACCCAGTACTTC
TRBV3-1/TRBV3-2	15	-	TRBD1	TRBJ1-6	CASSQRTGRNSPLHF	TGTGCCAGCAGCCAAAGGACAGGCAGAAATTCACCCCTCCACTTT
TRBV4-1	12	-	-	TRBJ1-1	CASSQGAATAFF	TGCGCCAGCAGCCAGGGGGCGGCCACAGCTTTCTTT
TRBV7-8	13	-	-	TRBJ1-2	CASSTRPNYGYTF	TGTGCCAGCAGCACGCGACCTAACTATGGCTACACCTTC
TRBV2	15	once	TRBD1	TRBJ2-5	CASSQGALRVKTQYF	TGTGCCAGCAGCCAGGGGGCTCTACGGGTGAAGACCCAGTACTTC
TRBV29-1	15	few	TRBD2	TRBJ2-3	CSVATSGSSTDTQYF	TGCAGCGTTGCGACTAGCGGGAGTAGCACAGATACGCAGTATTTT
TRBV6-5	13	-	-	TRBJ2-7	CASSYRASYEQYF	TGTGCCAGCAGTTACAGGGCGTCCTACGAGCAGTACTTC
TRBV28	14	-	-	TRBJ1-5	CASSQGWGNQPQHF	TGTGCCAGCAGTCAGGGTTGGGGCAATCAGCCCCAGCATTTT
TRBV15	14	few	-	TRBJ1-3	CATSRVFSGNTIYF	TGTGCCACCAGCAGAGTTTTTTCTGGAAACACCATATATTTT
TRBV7-9	14	-	-	TRBJ2-2	CASVERTYTGELFF	TGTGCCAGCGTGGAGAGGACCTACACCGGGGAGCTGTTTTTT
TRBV29-1	12	-	-	TRBJ1-1	CSVFGGNTEAFF	TGCAGCGTTTTTGGGGGGAACACTGAAGCTTTCTTT
TRBV7-5	15	-	-	TRBJ1-1	CVRSTPDTANTEAFF	TGTGTCAGAAGCACCCCGGACACGGCGAACACTGAAGCTTTCTTT
TRBV29-1	13	-	-	TRBJ2-7	CSVIWDTSYEQYF	TGCAGCGTAATCTGGGACACCTCCTACGAGCAGTACTTC
TRBV5-4	12	-	-	TRBJ2-1	CASSLRDIEQFF	TGTGCCAGCAGCCTTCGGGACATCGAGCAGTTCTTC
TRBV5-6	16	-	-	TRBJ2-5	CASSPPLAQQWETQYF	TGTGCCAGCAGTCCCCCACTAGCCCAACAGTGGGAGACCCAGTACTTC
TRBV18	12	-	TRBD1	TRBJ1-1	CASSPPQGVAFF	TGTGCCAGCTCACCACCCCAGGGGGTGGCTTTCTTT
TRBV5-6	17	-	-	TRBJ2-3	CASSLASGAITTDTQYF	TGTGCCAGCAGCTTGGCCAGCGGAGCTATAACCACAGATACGCAGTATTTT
TRBV27	13	-	-	TRBJ1-1	CASSWGYDTEAFF	TGTGCCAGCAGCTGGGGGTACGACACTGAAGCTTTCTTT
TRBV7-3	15	-	-	TRBJ2-1	CASSARGFSENEQFF	TGTGCCAGCAGCGCCCGGGGTTTTTCGGAGAATGAGCAGTTCTTC
TRBV7-2	15	-	-	TRBJ1-5	CASSTASGSRQPQHF	TGTGCCAGCAGCACAGCATCAGGGTCTCGGCAGCCCCAGCATTTT
TRBV9	14	-	-	TRBJ2-5	CASSVLGHQETQYF	TGTGCCAGCAGCGTATTAGGACATCAAGAGACCCAGTACTTC
TRBV29-1	13	-	-	TRBJ2-7	CSAQRDTTYEQYF	TGCAGCGCCCAAAGGGACACTACCTACGAGCAGTACTTC
TRBV7-6	17	-	TRBD2	TRBJ2-1	CASSKGGTSEHYNEQFF	TGTGCCAGCAGCAAGGGAGGGACCTCAGAACACTACAATGAGCAGTTCTTC
TRBV2	15	-	-	TRBJ1-2	CASSERRGREDGYTF	TGTGCCAGCAGTGAACGGCGGGGGCGGGAGGACGGCTACACCTTC
TRBV5-1	17	-	-	TRBJ1-5	CASSLGRALGANQPQHF	TGCGCCAGCAGCTTGGGCAGGGCTTTGGGGGCCAATCAGCCCCAGCATTTT
TRBV28	16	-	TRBD1	TRBJ1-6	CASSFRQGARGSPLHF	TGTGCCAGCAGTTTCAGACAGGGGGCCCGTGGTTCACCCCTCCACTTT
TRBV6-5	13	-	-	TRBJ2-7	CASSYRKDTEKYF	TGTGCCAGCAGTTACCGGAAGGACACGGAAAAGTACTTC
TRBV13	15	-	-	TRBJ1-2	CASLNGAGQDYGYTF	TGTGCCAGTCTTAATGGGGCAGGTCAAGACTATGGCTACACCTTC
TRBV28	12	-	-	TRBJ1-1	CASSFPQDRAFF	TGTGCCAGCAGTTTTCCCCAAGATCGGGCTTTCTTT
TRBV6-5	13	-	-	TRBJ1-1	CASTSPLRTEAFF	TGTGCCAGCACAAGTCCGTTGCGGACTGAAGCTTTCTTT
TRBV4-1	17	-	TRBD2	TRBJ2-2	CASSQRLAGRSTGELFF	TGCGCCAGCAGCCAACGACTAGCGGGACGGAGCACCGGGGAGCTGTTTTTT
TRBV6-6	12	-	-	TRBJ2-7	CASSQDGYEQYF	TGTGCCAGCAGTCAAGACGGGTACGAGCAGTACTTC
TRBV7-9	10	-	-	TRBJ2-5	CASSRGTQYF	TGTGCCAGCAGCAGAGGGACCCAGTACTTC
TRBV4-3	16	-	TRBD1	TRBJ1-2	CASTYSGGTGNYGYTF	TGCGCCAGCACCTACAGTGGGGGGACAGGGAACTATGGCTACACCTTC
TRBV5-6	13	once	-	TRBJ2-7	CASSRGATYEQYF	TGTGCCAGCAGCCGCGGGGCTACCTACGAGCAGTACTTC
TRBV12-3/TRBV12-4	12	-	-	TRBJ2-7	CASRYDTLEQYF	TGTGCCAGCAGATACGACACGTTGGAGCAGTACTTC
TRBV5-6	16	-	TRBD1	TRBJ1-2	CASSRGTDGSWYGYTF	TGTGCCAGCAGCCGCGGGACAGATGGGAGTTGGTATGGCTACACCTTC
TRBV28	12	-	-	TRBJ1-2	CASSLSPGYYTF	TGTGCCAGCAGTTTATCGCCCGGATACTACACCTTC
TRBV6-1	15	-	-	TRBJ2-7	CASSEGTASPYEQYF	TGTGCCAGCAGTGAAGGGACAGCTTCTCCCTACGAGCAGTACTTC
TRBV5-4	16	-	-	TRBJ2-4	CASSLEGVAAKNIQYF	TGTGCCAGCAGCTTGGAAGGGGTTGCCGCCAAAAACATTCAGTACTTC